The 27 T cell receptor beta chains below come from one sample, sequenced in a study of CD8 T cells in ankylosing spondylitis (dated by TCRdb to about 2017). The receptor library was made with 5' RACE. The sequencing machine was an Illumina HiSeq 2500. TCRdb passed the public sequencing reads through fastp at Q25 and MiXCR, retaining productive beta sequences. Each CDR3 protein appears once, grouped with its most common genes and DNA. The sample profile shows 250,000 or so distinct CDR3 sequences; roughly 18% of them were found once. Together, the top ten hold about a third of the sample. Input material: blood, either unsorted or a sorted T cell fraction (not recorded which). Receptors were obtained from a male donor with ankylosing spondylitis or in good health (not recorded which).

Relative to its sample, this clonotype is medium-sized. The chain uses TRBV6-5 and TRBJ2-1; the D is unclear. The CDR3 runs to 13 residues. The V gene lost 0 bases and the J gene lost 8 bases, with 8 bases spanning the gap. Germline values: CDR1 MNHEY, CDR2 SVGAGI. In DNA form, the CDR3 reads TGTGCCAGCAGTTACTCTACAAGTCATGAGCAGTTCTTC. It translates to CASSYSTSHEQFF.

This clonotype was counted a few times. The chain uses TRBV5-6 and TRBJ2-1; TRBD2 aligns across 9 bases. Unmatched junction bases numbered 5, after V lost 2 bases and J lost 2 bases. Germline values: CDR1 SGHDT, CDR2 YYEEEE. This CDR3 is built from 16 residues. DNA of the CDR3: TGTGCCAGCAGCTTAGGCGGGAGGGCCCCCTACAATGAGCAGTTCTTC. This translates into CASSLGGRAPYNEQFF.

CDR3 amino acids: CASELAKTSHGSSTEAFF. The CDR3, as DNA: TGTGCCAGCGAGTTAGCCAAAACGAGCCATGGGTCGTCCACTGAAGCTTTCTTT. The chain links TRBV6-2 or TRBV6-3 to TRBJ1-1, with unresolved D. Trimming took off 8 bases at V and 4 bases at J, with 29 bases between the two ends. The CDR3 has 18 amino acids. Germline CDR1 reads MNHEY; CDR2 reads SVGEGT.

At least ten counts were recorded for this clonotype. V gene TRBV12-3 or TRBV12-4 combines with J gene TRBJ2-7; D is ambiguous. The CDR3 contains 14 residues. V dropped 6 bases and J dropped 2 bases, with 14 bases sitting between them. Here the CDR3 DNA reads TGTGCCAGCAGCCCTGTCGGGTTCCCCTACGAGCAGTACTTC. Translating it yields CASSPVGFPYEQYF.

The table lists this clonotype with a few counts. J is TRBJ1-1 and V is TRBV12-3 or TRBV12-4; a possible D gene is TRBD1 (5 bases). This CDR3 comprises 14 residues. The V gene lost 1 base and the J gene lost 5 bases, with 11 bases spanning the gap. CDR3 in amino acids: CASSLDGALTEAFF. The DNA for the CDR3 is TGTGCCAGCAGTTTAGACGGGGCGCTGACTGAAGCTTTCTTT.

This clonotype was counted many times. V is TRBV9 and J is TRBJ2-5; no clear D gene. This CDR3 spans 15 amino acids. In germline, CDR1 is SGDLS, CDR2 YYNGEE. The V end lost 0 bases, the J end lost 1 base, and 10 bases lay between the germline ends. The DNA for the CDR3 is TGTGCCAGCAGCGTAGAGGGTCAGACCCAAGAGACCCAGTACTTC. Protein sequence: CASSVEGQTQETQYF.

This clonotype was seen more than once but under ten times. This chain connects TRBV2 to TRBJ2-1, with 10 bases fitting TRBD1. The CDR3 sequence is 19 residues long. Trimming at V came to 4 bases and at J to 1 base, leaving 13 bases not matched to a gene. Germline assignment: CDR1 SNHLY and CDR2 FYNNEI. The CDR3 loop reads CASSVLGGTGELSYNEQFF. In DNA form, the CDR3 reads TGTGCCAGCAGTGTATTGGGGGGGACAGGGGAATTATCCTACAATGAGCAGTTCTTC. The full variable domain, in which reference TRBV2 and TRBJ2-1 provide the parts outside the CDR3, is EPEVTQTPSHQVTQMGQEVILRCVPISNHLYFYWYRQILGQKVEFLVSFYNNEISEKSEIFDDQFSVERPDGSNFTLKIRSTKLEDSAMYFCASSVLGGTGELSYNEQFFGPGTRLTVL.

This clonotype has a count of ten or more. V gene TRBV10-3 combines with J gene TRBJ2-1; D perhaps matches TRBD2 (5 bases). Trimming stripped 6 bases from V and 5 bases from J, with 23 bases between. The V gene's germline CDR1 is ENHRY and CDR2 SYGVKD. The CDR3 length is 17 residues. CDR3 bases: TGTGCCATCAGGAAGCCCCTAGAAGTGCACGGGAACAATGAGCAGTTCTTC. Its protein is CAIRKPLEVHGNNEQFF.

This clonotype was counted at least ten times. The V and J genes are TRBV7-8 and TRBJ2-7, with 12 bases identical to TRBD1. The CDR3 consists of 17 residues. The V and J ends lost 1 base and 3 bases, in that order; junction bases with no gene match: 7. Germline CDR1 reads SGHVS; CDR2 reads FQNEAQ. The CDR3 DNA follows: TGTGCCAGCAGCTTAGTGGCCGGGACAGGGGGCAGCTACGAGCAGTACTTC. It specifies CASSLVAGTGGSYEQYF. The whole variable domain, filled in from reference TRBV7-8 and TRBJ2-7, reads GAGVSQSPRYKVAKRGQDVALRCDPISGHVSLFWYQQALGQGPEFLTYFQNEAQLDKSGLPSDRFFAERPEGSVSTLKIQRTQQEDSAVYLCASSLVAGTGGSYEQYFGPGTRLTVT.

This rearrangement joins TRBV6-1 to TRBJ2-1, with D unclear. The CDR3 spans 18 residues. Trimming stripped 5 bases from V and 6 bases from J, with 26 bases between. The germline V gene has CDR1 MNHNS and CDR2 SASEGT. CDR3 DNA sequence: TGTGCCAGCAGTCCCGACATCGTCTACCAGACCCTATGCAATGAGCAGTTCTTC. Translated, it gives CASSPDIVYQTLCNEQFF.

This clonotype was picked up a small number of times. CDR3 loop: CASSQETLVADTQYF. In DNA form, the CDR3 reads TGTGCCAGCAGCCAAGAGACGTTGGTAGCAGATACGCAGTATTTT. This chain uses TRBV4-2 with TRBJ2-3; D not certain. The germline CDR1 and CDR2 sequences are LGHNA and YNFKEQ. There are 15 residues in the CDR3. Trimming cost V 0 bases and J 4 bases, with 11 bases left between them.

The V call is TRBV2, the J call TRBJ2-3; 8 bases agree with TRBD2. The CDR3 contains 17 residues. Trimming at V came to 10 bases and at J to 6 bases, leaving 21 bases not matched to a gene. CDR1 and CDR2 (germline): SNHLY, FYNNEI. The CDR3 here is CANVVSESVREEDTQYF. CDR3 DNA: TGTGCCAACGTTGTCTCAGAATCAGTGCGGGAGGAGGATACGCAGTATTTT.

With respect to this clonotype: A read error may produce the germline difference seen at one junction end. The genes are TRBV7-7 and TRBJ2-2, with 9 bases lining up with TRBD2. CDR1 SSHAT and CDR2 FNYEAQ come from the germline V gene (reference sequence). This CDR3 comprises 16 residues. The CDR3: CASSPLSGSGTGELFF. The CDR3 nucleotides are TGTGCTAGCAGCCCACTTAGCGGGAGTGGGACCGGGGAGCTGTTTTTT.

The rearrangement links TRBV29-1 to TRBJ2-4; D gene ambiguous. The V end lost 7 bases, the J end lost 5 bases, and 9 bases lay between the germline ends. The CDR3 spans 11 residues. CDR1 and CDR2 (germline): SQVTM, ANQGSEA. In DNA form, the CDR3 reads TGCAGCGCACTTAGGGAAAACATTCAGTACTTC. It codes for CSALRENIQYF.

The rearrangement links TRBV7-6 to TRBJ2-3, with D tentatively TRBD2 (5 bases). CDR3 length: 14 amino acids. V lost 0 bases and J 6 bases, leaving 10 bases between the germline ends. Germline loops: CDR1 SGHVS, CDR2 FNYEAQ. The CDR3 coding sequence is TGTGCCAGCAGCTTAGCGGGGAGTGGTGATACGCAGTATTTT. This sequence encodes CASSLAGSGDTQYF.

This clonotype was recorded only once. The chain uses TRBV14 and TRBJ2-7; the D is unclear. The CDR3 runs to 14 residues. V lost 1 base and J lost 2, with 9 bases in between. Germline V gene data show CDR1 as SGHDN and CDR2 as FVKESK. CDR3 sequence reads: CASSQVGLPYEQYF. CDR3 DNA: TGTGCCAGCAGCCAAGTAGGGCTCCCCTACGAGCAGTACTTC. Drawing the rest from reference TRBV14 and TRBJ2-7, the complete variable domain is EAGVTQFPSHSVIEKGQTVTLRCDPISGHDNLYWYRRVMGKEIKFLLHFVKESKQDESGMPNNRFLAERTGGTYSTLKVQPAELEDSGVYFCASSQVGLPYEQYFGPGTRLTVT.

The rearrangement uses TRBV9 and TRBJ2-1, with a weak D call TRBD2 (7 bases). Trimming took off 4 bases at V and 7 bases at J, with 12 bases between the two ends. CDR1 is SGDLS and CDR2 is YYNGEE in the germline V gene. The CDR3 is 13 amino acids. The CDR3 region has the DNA TGTGCCAGCAGCCGGGGGCGGGGGAATGAGCAGTTCTTC. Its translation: CASSRGRGNEQFF.

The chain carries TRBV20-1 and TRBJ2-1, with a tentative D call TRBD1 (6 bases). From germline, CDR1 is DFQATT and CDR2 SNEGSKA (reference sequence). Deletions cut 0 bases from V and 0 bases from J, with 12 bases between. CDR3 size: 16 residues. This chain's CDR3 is CSARDDRLSSYNEQFF. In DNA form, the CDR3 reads TGCAGTGCTAGAGACGACAGGCTGAGCTCCTACAATGAGCAGTTCTTC.

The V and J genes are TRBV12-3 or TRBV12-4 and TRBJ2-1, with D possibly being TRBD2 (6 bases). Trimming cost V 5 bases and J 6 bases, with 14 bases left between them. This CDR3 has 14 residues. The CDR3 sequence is CASSPGTAINEQFF. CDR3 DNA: TGTGCCAGCAGTCCCGGGACTGCCATCAATGAGCAGTTCTTC.

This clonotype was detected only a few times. Here the CDR3 DNA reads TGCAGTGCTAGAGAATATTTCGGGACTAGCGGAGGGACAGATACGCAGTATTTT. Residues: CSAREYFGTSGGTDTQYF. This chain connects TRBV20-1 to TRBJ2-3; TRBD2 agrees at 11 bases. V lost 0 bases, J lost 3 bases, and 11 bases stayed unmatched. CDR1 and CDR2 (germline): DFQATT, SNEGSKA (reference sequence). CDR3 length: 18 amino acids.

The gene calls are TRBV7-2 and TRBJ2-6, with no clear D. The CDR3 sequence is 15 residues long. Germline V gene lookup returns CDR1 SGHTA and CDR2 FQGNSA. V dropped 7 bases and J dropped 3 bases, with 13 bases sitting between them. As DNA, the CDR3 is TGTGCCAGCACATTGGGAATGGGTGGGGCCAACGTCCTGACTTTC. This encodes CASTLGMGGANVLTF.

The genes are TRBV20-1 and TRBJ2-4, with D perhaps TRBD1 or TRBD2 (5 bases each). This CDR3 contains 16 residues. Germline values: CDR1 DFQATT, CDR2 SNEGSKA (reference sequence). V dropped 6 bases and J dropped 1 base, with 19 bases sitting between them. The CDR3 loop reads CSAPRGRGSAKNIQYF. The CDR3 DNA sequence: TGCAGTGCCCCGAGGGGTAGGGGATCGGCCAAAAACATTCAGTACTTC.

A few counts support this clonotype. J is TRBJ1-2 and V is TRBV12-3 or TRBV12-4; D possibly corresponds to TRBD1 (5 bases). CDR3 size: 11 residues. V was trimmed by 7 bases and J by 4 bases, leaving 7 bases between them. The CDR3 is CASTDSYGYTF. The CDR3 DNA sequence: TGTGCCAGCACCGACAGCTATGGCTACACCTTC.

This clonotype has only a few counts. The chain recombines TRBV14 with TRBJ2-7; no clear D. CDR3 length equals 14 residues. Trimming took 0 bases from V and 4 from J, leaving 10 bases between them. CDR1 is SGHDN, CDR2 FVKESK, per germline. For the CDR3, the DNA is TGTGCCAGCAGCCAAGAGACTTACCCTTACGAGCAGTACTTC. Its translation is CASSQETYPYEQYF. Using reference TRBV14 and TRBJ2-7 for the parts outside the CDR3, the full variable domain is EAGVTQFPSHSVIEKGQTVTLRCDPISGHDNLYWYRRVMGKEIKFLLHFVKESKQDESGMPNNRFLAERTGGTYSTLKVQPAELEDSGVYFCASSQETYPYEQYFGPGTRLTVT.

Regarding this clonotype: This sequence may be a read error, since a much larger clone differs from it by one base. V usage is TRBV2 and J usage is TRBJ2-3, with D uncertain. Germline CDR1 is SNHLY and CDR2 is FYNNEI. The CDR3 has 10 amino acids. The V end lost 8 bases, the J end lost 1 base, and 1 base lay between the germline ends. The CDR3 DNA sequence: TGTGCCAGCCGCACAGATACGCAGTATTTT. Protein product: CASRTDTQYF.

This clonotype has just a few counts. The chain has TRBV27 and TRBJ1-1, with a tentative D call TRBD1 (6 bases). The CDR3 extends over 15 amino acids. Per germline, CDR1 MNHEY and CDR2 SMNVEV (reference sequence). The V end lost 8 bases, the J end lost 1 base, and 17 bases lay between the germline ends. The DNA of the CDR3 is TGTGCCAGCGGGGGACATCCGGGACGGAACACTGAAGCTTTCTTT. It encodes CASGGHPGRNTEAFF.

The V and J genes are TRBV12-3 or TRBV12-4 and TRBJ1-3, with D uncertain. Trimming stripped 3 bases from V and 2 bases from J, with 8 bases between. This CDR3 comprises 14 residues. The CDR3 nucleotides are TGTGCCAGCAGTTTCTGGGGAGCTGGAAACACCATATATTTT. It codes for CASSFWGAGNTIYF.